This T cell receptor beta chain was obtained from a study of beta chain features in type 1 diabetes. A single count supports this clone. V was shortened by 4 bases and J by 1 base, with 14 bases between the two germline ends. This CDR3 has 16 residues. Germline V CDR1 and CDR2: LNHDA, SQIVND (reference sequence). Every bit of the isolated RNA underwent reverse transcription, so sequencing read expressed TCRB transcripts. The method was immunoSEQ multiplex PCR; TCRdb's version includes in-frame clones alone and lacks a portion of them. The sample contains about 240,000 clones, 27% of which appear only once. Sorting with CD45RO/CCR7/CD25/CD127/CD95/CD27 yielded naive, central memory, regulatory and stem-like memory CD4+ cells.

The TCR originated in a man aged 25 to 40 in good health. The chain couples TRBV19 to TRBJ1-5, with D perhaps TRBD1 (5 bases). Specimen: central memory CD4+ T cells from blood. The CDR3 spells CASSRVSGASNQPQHF. The DNA for the CDR3 is TGTGCCAGTAGTAGGGTTTCTGGGGCGAGCAATCAGCCCCAGCATTTT. Looking up the rest from reference TRBV19 and TRBJ1-5 gives the full variable domain: DGGITQSPKYLFRKEGQNVTLSCEQNLNHDAMYWYRQDPGQGLRLIYYSQIVNDFQKGDIAEGYSVSREKKESFPLTVTSAQKNPTAFYLCASSRVSGASNQPQHFGDGTRLSIL.